The 7 T cell receptor beta chains reported below all come from one sample, sequenced in a study of T-cell reconstitution after alpha-beta-depleted transplantation in children. Unique molecular identifiers were built into the TCRbeta library. MiXCR, run by TCRdb on the PCR reads, gives a single entry per CDR3 protein. The table includes under 300,000 distinct CDR3 sequences, around a tenth detected once. Sequencing used peripheral blood, obtained 180 days after TCRalphabeta/CD19-depleted stem cell transplant. The origin of the receptors is a male patient aged 2 to 9 who had a stem cell transplant for chronic granulomatous disease, so the T cells may come from the graft donor.

The sample holds many counts of this clonotype. The chain joins TRBV12-5 to TRBJ2-1; 7 bases agree with TRBD2. CDR3 length equals 13 residues. Germline CDR1 LGHNT, CDR2 FRNRAP. V shed 6 bases and J 3 bases; nucleotides not matched to a gene: 2. CDR3 DNA: TGTGCTAGTGGCCGGACTAGCTACAATGAGCAGTTCTTC. The encoded protein is CASGRTSYNEQFF. The variable domain in full, with the rest retrieved from reference TRBV12-5 and TRBJ2-1, is DARVTQTPRHKVTEMGQEVTMRCQPILGHNTVFWYRQTMMQGLELLAYFRNRAPLDDSGMPKDRFSAEMPDATLATLKIQPSEPRDSAVYFCASGRTSYNEQFFGPGTRLTVL.

This clonotype was observed many times. V is TRBV7-9 and J is TRBJ1-6, with 8 bases lining up with TRBD1. V shed 5 bases, J shed 9 bases, and the junction held 15 bases outside the gene matches. Germline loops: CDR1 SEHNR, CDR2 FQNEAQ (reference sequence). The CDR3 has 17 amino acids. The CDR3 DNA is TGTGCCAGCAGCCTACACACCCTCCAGGGGGCGGCTTCACCCCTCCACTTT. Protein product: CASSLHTLQGAASPLHF.

This clonotype appeared many times. The genes are TRBV7-2 and TRBJ2-7, with TRBD2 identical over 9 bases. The germline gives CDR1 SGHTA, CDR2 FQGNSA. The CDR3 has 13 residues. Unmatched junction bases numbered 8, after V lost 10 bases and J lost 4 bases. CDR3 amino acids: CAIWTSDSYEQYF. As DNA, the CDR3 is TGTGCCATTTGGACTAGCGACTCATACGAGCAGTACTTC.

For this clonotype: A much bigger clone sits one base away, suggesting this may be a read error. The V and J genes are TRBV28 and TRBJ2-5; D gene unclear. The V end lost 5 bases, the J end lost 2 bases, and 18 bases lay between the germline ends. Germline CDR1 MDHEN, CDR2 SYDVKM. This CDR3 has 16 amino acids. DNA for the CDR3: TGTGCCAGCAGTCCGAGCATAGGTTGGGAACAAGAGACCCAGTACTTC. Translating gives CASSPSIGWEQETQYF.

J is TRBJ2-7 and V is TRBV20-1; D remains unclear. The germline gives CDR1 DFQATT, CDR2 SNEGSKA (reference sequence). The CDR3 consists of 14 residues. V gave up 6 bases and J gave up 2 bases, with 17 bases separating them. The CDR3 loop reads CSASGVVNAYEQYF. In DNA, the CDR3 is TGCAGTGCATCAGGAGTCGTGAACGCCTACGAGCAGTACTTC.

This clonotype was counted ten times or more. The chain joins TRBV7-9 to TRBJ2-7; D perhaps matches TRBD1 (5 bases). The ends were cut back, 5 bases at V and 3 bases at J, with 14 bases in the middle. This CDR3 comprises 14 residues. The germline V gene encodes CDR1 SEHNR and CDR2 FQNEAQ (reference sequence). CDR3 nucleotides: TGTGCCAGCAGCCCAGCAGGGTGGATCTACGAGCAGTACTTC. It translates to CASSPAGWIYEQYF.

This clonotype came up many times. The chain is built from TRBV7-2 and TRBJ2-3, with TRBD1 identical over 8 bases. Germline lookup yields CDR1 SGHTA and CDR2 FQGNSA. The CDR3 is 16 amino acids. The V and J ends lost 1 base and 0 bases, in that order; junction bases with no gene match: 3. This CDR3 is CASSLVPGGSTDTQYF. CDR3 nucleotide sequence: TGTGCCAGCAGCTTAGTGCCAGGGGGCAGCACAGATACGCAGTATTTT.